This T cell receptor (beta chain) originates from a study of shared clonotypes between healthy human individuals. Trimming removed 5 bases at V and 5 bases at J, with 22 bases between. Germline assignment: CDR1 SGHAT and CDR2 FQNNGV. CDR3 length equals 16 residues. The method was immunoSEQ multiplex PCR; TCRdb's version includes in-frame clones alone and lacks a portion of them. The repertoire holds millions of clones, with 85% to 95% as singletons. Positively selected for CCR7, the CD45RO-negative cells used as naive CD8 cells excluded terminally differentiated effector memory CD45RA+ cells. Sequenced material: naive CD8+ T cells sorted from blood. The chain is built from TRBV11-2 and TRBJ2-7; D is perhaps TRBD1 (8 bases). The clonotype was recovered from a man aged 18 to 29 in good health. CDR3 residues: CASSTGDRGGEDEQYF. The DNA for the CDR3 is TGTGCCAGCAGCACGGGAGACAGGGGAGGGGAAGACGAGCAGTACTTC.